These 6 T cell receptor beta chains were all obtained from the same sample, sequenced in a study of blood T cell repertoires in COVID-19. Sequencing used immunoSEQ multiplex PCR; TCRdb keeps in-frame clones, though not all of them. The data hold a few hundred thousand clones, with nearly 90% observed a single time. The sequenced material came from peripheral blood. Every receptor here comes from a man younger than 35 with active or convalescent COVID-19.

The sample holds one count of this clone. The CDR3 coding sequence is TGTGCCAGCAGCTTAGTGGCCAGATCTAACTATGGCTACACCTTC. Its translation is CASSLVARSNYGYTF. This chain links TRBV7-2 with TRBJ1-2; D remains unclear. V lost 1 base and J 0 bases, leaving 9 bases between the germline ends. The CDR3 has 15 residues. CDR1 is SGHTA, CDR2 FQGNSA, per germline.

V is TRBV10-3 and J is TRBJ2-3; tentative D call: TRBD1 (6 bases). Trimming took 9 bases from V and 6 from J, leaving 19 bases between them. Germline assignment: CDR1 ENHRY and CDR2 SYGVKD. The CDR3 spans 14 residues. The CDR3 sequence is CAISPPGGGDTQYF. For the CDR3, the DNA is TGTGCCATTTCCCCCCCTGGGGGCGGGGATACGCAGTATTTT.

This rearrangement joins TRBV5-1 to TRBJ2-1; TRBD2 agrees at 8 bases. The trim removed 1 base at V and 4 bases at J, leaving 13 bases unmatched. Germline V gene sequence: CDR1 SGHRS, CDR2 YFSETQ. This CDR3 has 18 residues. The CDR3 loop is CASSLRKGAGVNYNEQFF. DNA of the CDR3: TGCGCCAGCAGCTTGAGGAAGGGAGCGGGGGTGAATTACAATGAGCAGTTCTTC.

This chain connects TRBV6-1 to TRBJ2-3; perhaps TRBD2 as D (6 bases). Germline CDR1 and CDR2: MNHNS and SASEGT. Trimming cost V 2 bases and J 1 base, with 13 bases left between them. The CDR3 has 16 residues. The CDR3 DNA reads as TGTGCCAGCAGTGAATATATAGGGGAGGGCACAGATACGCAGTATTTT. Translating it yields CASSEYIGEGTDTQYF.

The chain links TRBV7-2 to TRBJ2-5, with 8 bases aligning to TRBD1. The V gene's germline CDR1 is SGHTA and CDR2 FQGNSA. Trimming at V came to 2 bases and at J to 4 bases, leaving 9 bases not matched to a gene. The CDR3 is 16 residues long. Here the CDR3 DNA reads TGTGCCAGCAGCTTAATGGGCAGGGGGCAGGGAGAGACCCAGTACTTC. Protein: CASSLMGRGQGETQYF.

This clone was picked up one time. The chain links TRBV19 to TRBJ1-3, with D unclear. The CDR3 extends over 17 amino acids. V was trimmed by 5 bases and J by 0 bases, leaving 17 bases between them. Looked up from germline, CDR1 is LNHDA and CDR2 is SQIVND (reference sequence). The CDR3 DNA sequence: TGTGCCAGTAGTCCCACAGACGACGGATCCTCTGGAAACACCATATATTTT. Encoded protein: CASSPTDDGSSGNTIYF. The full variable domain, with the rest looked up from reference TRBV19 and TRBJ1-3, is DGGITQSPKYLFRKEGQNVTLSCEQNLNHDAMYWYRQDPGQGLRLIYYSQIVNDFQKGDIAEGYSVSREKKESFPLTVTSAQKNPTAFYLCASSPTDDGSSGNTIYFGEGSWLTVV.